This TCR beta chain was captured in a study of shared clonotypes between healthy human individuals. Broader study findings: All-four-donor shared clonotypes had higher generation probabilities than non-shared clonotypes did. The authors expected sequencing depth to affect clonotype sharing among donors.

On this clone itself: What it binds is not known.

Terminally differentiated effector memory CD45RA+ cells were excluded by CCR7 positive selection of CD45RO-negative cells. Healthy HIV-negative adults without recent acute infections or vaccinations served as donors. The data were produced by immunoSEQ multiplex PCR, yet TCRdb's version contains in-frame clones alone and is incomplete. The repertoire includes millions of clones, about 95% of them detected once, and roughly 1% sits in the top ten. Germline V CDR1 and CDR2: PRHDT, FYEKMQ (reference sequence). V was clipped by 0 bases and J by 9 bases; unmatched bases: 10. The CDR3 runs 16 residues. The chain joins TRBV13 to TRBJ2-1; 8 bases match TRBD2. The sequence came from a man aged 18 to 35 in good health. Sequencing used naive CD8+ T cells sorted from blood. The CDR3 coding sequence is TGTGCCAGCAGCTTAGGTCCAGCGGGAGCTTGGGCTGAGCAGTTCTTC. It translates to CASSLGPAGAWAEQFF.